A single sample gave rise to the 10 T cell receptor beta chains below, sequenced in a study of T cells in Graves' hyperthyroidism and ophthalmopathy. The investigators amplified TCR beta CDR3 regions from RNA transcripts. HTBI primers were used for first-round RT-PCR of the TCR CDR3. In TCRdb, the multiplex PCR reads were re-called with MiXCR into one record per CDR3 protein. The table lists 500,000 to 700,000 distinct CDR3 sequences, about a sixth of them singletons. Input material: blood. Every receptor here comes from a woman between 18 and 30 years old with Graves' hyperthyroidism.

The sample holds a few counts of this clonotype. The chain employs TRBV18 and TRBJ2-1, with D unclear. There are 15 residues in the CDR3. V lost 6 bases, J lost 2 bases, and 14 bases lay in between. CDR1 and CDR2 (germline): KGHSH, LQKENI. The CDR3 here is CASSPVVAAYNEQFF. The DNA for the CDR3 is TGTGCCAGCTCCCCCGTGGTAGCCGCCTACAATGAGCAGTTCTTC.

Details on this clonotype: Possible read error: a much larger clone is one base away. The chain uses TRBV30 and TRBJ2-2; possibly TRBD2 for D (5 bases). This CDR3 is 13 amino acids long. Germline V CDR1 and CDR2: GTSNPN, SVGIG (reference sequence). The CDR3 sequence is CAWSHSDTGERFF. The CDR3 DNA sequence: TGTGCCTGGAGTCACTCCGACACCGGGGAGCGGTTTTTT.

This clonotype has only a few counts. This chain joins TRBV9 and TRBJ2-1; D gene ambiguous. Germline CDR1 is SGDLS and CDR2 is YYNGEE. Trimming left V 3 bases short and J 3 bases short, with 10 bases between. The CDR3 sequence is 14 residues long. The CDR3 protein is CASSAPGSYNEQFF. CDR3 nucleotide sequence: TGTGCCAGCAGCGCCCCCGGTAGCTACAATGAGCAGTTCTTC.

This clonotype was found a few times. V and J are TRBV27 and TRBJ2-7; 12 bases align to TRBD1. From germline, CDR1 is MNHEY and CDR2 SMNVEV (reference sequence). CDR3 length equals 19 residues. Losses at the gene ends were 7 bases for V and 2 bases for J; bases not matched to a gene: 18. The CDR3 DNA reads as TGTGCCAGCACCACGGGACCGCGCTCGGGACAGGGGGCGGCCTACGAGCAGTACTTC. Amino acid sequence: CASTTGPRSGQGAAYEQYF.

The rearrangement joins TRBV5-4 to TRBJ2-3; 9 nucleotides line up with TRBD2. The CDR3 has 17 residues. In germline, CDR1 is SGHNT, CDR2 YYREEE (reference sequence). J was trimmed by 3 bases and V by 4 bases; bases with no gene match: 12. The CDR3 DNA follows: TGTGCCAGCAGCCCGGCGGGCGGGAGGGGAGGGACAGATACGCAGTATTTT. Residues: CASSPAGGRGGTDTQYF. Based on the CDR3 plus reference TRBV5-4 and TRBJ2-3, the full variable domain is ETGVTQSPTHLIKTRGQQVTLRCSSQSGHNTVSWYQQALGQGPQFIFQYYREEENGRGNFPPRFSGLQFPNYSSELNVNALELDDSALYLCASSPAGGRGGTDTQYFGPGTRLTVL.

The chain links TRBV5-1 to TRBJ1-6; 7 bases are shared with TRBD1. The V gene end was trimmed by 4 bases and the J gene end by 10 bases; junction bases not matched to a gene: 11. This CDR3 is built from 15 residues. Germline V lookup: CDR1 SGHRS, CDR2 YFSETQ. CDR3 nucleotides: TGCGCCAGCAGCCTTGGGACAGCTTCAGGCTCACCCCTCCACTTT. Its protein is CASSLGTASGSPLHF.

This clonotype was picked up many times. The V and J genes are TRBV11-2 and TRBJ1-2, with D perhaps matching TRBD1 (5 bases). Germline CDR1 is SGHAT and CDR2 is FQNNGV. The length of the CDR3 is 13 residues. Trimming removed 3 bases at V and 2 bases at J, with 7 bases between. The CDR3 region is CASSFGANYGYTF. The DNA of the CDR3 is TGTGCCAGCAGCTTCGGGGCGAACTATGGCTACACCTTC.

This chain connects TRBV7-2 to TRBJ1-6, with D unclear. The CDR3 sequence is 11 residues long. Per the germline V gene, CDR1 is SGHTA and CDR2 is FQGNSA. Trimming took 4 bases from V and 15 from J, leaving 10 bases between them. CDR3 loop: CASSSRSLLHF. CDR3 bases: TGTGCCAGCAGCTCGCGTTCTCTCCTCCACTTT.

This clonotype has ten or more counts. The chain carries TRBV29-1 and TRBJ1-2, with a possible D match to TRBD1 (6 bases). The ends were cut back, 1 base at V and 9 bases at J, with 18 bases in the middle. The CDR3 extends over 14 amino acids. Per the germline V gene, CDR1 is SQVTM and CDR2 is ANQGSEA. The CDR3 loop reads CSVEAMQGTESYTF. The CDR3 coding sequence is TGCAGCGTTGAAGCCATGCAGGGGACTGAGAGCTACACCTTC. The full variable domain, completed using reference TRBV29-1 and TRBJ1-2, is SAVISQKPSRDICQRGTSLTIQCQVDSQVTMMFWYRQQPGQSLTLIATANQGSEATYESGFVIDKFPISRPNLTFSTLTVSNMSPEDSSIYLCSVEAMQGTESYTFGSGTRLTVV.

There are many counts of this clonotype. In DNA form, the CDR3 reads TGTGCCAGCAGAGCAGGGTCAGGAGAGACCCAGTACTTC. This gives the protein CASRAGSGETQYF. V and J are TRBV7-2 and TRBJ2-5, with a weak D call TRBD1 (5 bases). This CDR3 region has 13 residues. Germline lookup yields CDR1 SGHTA and CDR2 FQGNSA. Trimming stripped 6 bases from V and 4 bases from J, with 12 bases between.